Listed here are 8 T cell receptor beta chains from one sample, sequenced in a study of shared clonotypes between healthy human individuals (dated by TCRdb to 2019 to 2021). The method behind the library was the immunoSEQ multiplex PCR assay. TCRdb re-hosts the immuneACCESS table, in-frame sequences only. Its copies lack some clones; in the studies checked, an unresolved V gene accounts for under half of them, and the cause for the rest is not known. For this sample there are approximately 1,500,000 clones; 98% appear just once. The ten largest clones represent 0.4% to 0.55% of the sample. The sequenced sample consisted of naive CD4+ T cells sorted from blood. This sample's cell subset or site label indicates: CD45RA+ positively selected. The origin of the receptors is a man aged 25-45 years in good health.

V is TRBV29-1 and J is TRBJ1-5; tentatively, D is TRBD1 (5 bases). V was cut by 4 bases and J by 4 bases, with 17 bases left in between. The CDR3 is 15 residues long. Germline V gene data show CDR1 as SQVTM and CDR2 as ANQGSEA. The CDR3 DNA is TGCAGCGTTGCTACCCGGGACGGAGGAAATCAGCCCCAGCATTTT. Encoded protein: CSVATRDGGNQPQHF.

The rearrangement joins TRBV5-4 to TRBJ2-3; 14 bases are shared with TRBD2. This CDR3 is built from 18 residues. Germline V gene data show CDR1 as SGHNT and CDR2 as YYREEE (reference sequence). V trimming: 2 bases; J trimming: 4 bases; junction bases outside the gene matches: 9. In DNA, the CDR3 is TGTGCCAGCAGCTTTCCCGGGGGACTAGCGGGAGAGGCAGATACGCAGTATTTT. It codes for CASSFPGGLAGEADTQYF.

This chain uses TRBV6-5 with TRBJ1-2; the D gene is possibly TRBD1 (6 bases). This CDR3 region has 15 residues. Germline CDR1 and CDR2: MNHEY and SVGAGI. The V and J ends lost 6 bases and 3 bases respectively, with 17 bases between them. The CDR3 bases are TGTGCCAGCAGCCCTAAAGGGACAAGGTACTATGGCTACACCTTC. It yields the protein CASSPKGTRYYGYTF.

CDR3 sequence (DNA): TGTGCCAGCAGCCCCCGGACAGGGGAAGGGACCGGGGAGCTGTTTTTT. Translated, it gives CASSPRTGEGTGELFF. J is TRBJ2-2 and V is TRBV7-6, with 9 bases matching TRBD1. The CDR3 contains 16 residues. Germline V gene data show CDR1 as SGHVS and CDR2 as FNYEAQ. Unmatched junction bases numbered 9, after V lost 5 bases and J lost 5 bases.

The chain couples TRBV27 to TRBJ2-7; D is perhaps TRBD2 (7 bases). V was pared by 5 bases and J by 0 bases, with 29 bases between. The germline gives CDR1 MNHEY, CDR2 SMNVEV (reference sequence). This CDR3 has 20 residues. CDR3 sequence (DNA): TGTGCCAGCAGTCGCTTCGGAGGGGGGGCTAGAAACGGCGGCTCCTACGAGCAGTACTTC. Amino acids: CASSRFGGGARNGGSYEQYF.

With regard to this clone: This specimen includes other DNA sequences encoding the same CDR3. The V and J genes are TRBV29-1 and TRBJ2-3; D is possibly TRBD2 (5 bases). Per the germline V gene, CDR1 is SQVTM and CDR2 is ANQGSEA. CDR3 length equals 13 residues. V shed 2 bases and J shed 0 bases, with 6 bases lying between them. CDR3 sequence (DNA): TGCAGCGTTGAAAGCGGAAGCACAGATACGCAGTATTTT. Protein sequence: CSVESGSTDTQYF.

The table lists this clone with a count of one. This sequence joins TRBV6-6 and TRBJ2-7, with unresolved D. The CDR3 spans 13 residues. The V and J ends lost 8 bases and 3 bases respectively, with 14 bases between them. The germline CDR1 and CDR2 sequences are MNHNY and SVGAGI (reference sequence). DNA of the CDR3: TGTGCCAGCCGGCCGGTTTTAAACTACGAGCAGTACTTC. The encoded protein is CASRPVLNYEQYF.

This clone was counted a few times. The chain is built from TRBV18 and TRBJ2-5, with D possibly matching TRBD1 (7 bases). Germline CDR1 and CDR2: KGHSH and LQKENI. CDR3 length: 14 residues. Trimming took 6 bases from V and 5 from J, leaving 16 bases between them. Written as DNA, the CDR3 is TGTGCCAGCTCCCCTAGCGCACAGGGGGAGACCCAGTACTTC. Amino acid sequence: CASSPSAQGETQYF.